This TCR beta chain appears in the sequencing data of a study of cytomegalovirus exposure and HLA in healthy donors. The V and J ends lost 7 bases and 0 bases respectively, with 10 bases between them. The CDR3 is made up of 14 amino acids. Germline V lookup: CDR1 SGHNT, CDR2 YYREEE (reference sequence). The PCR was carried out with 60 Vbeta primers and 13 Jbeta primers. The method was immunoSEQ multiplex PCR; TCRdb's version includes in-frame clones alone and lacks a portion of them. The table lists 150,000 to 200,000 clones, 65% to 85% of them singletons. This chain links TRBV5-4 with TRBJ2-2; TRBD2 might be the D (6 bases). The sequenced material came from PBMCs. The source of this sequence is a male donor in good health and CMV-seropositive. The DNA of the CDR3 is TGTGCCAGCGGGCGGGAATCGAACACCGGGGAGCTGTTTTTT. As protein: CASGRESNTGELFF.